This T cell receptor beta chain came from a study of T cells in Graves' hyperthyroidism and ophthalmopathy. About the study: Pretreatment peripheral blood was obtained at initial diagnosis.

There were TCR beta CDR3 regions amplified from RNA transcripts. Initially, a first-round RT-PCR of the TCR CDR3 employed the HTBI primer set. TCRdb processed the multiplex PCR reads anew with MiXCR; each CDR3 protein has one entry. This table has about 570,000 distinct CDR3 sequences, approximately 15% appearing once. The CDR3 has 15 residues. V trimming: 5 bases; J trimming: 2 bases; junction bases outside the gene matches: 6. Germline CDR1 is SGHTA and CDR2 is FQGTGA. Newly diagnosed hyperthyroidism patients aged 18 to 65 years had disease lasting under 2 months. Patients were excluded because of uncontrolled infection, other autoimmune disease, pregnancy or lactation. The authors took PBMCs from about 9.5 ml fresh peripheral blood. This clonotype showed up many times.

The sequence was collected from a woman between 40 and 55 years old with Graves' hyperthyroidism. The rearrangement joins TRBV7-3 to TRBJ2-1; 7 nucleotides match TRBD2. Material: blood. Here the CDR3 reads CASSKSGTAYNEQFF. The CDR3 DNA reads TGTGCCAGCAGCAAAAGCGGGACGGCCTACAATGAGCAGTTCTTC.